This T cell receptor beta chain was identified during a study of human versus mouse CDR3 diversity and MHC coevolution. In the study overall: immunoSEQ was reported to reach one in 200,000 T cells sensitivity. Between about 0.6 x 10^7 and 1.6 x 10^7 valid reads came from each sample.

V lost 5 bases, J lost 4 bases, and 15 bases lay in between. CDR3 length: 13 residues. Germline values: CDR1 GTSNPN, CDR2 SVGIG (reference sequence). Naive CD4 T cells, CD45RO-negative and CD62L-positive, were flow-sorted from PBMCs. Generated by immunoSEQ multiplex PCR, the TCRdb table keeps only in-frame clones and is missing some. The sample records about 77,000 clones, around 93% being singletons. This sequence was found in a person aged 30 to 69 in good health. Input material: naive CD4+ T cells from blood. Subset described: CD45RO-negative CD62L-positive naive CD4 T cells. The chain links TRBV30 to TRBJ2-7, with TRBD1 as a possible D gene (6 bases). The CDR3 DNA sequence: TGTGCCTGGGGCCGCAGGGGAAATTACGAGCAGTACTTC. Translating gives CAWGRRGNYEQYF. Combining the CDR3 with reference TRBV30 and TRBJ2-7 gives the whole variable domain SQTIHQWPATLVQPVGSPLSLECTVEGTSNPNLYWYRQAAGRGLQLLFYSVGIGQISSEVPQNLSASRPQDRQFILSSKKLLLSDSGFYLCAWGRRGNYEQYFGPGTRLTVT.